The present T cell receptor beta chain was sequenced within a study of T cell repertoires in cytomegalovirus infection. Study summary: Public signatures in TCR beta pointed to CMV infection and matching HLA type.

For this clonotype: Its antigen is undetermined.

TCRdb used MiXCR to reprocess the reads, holding one entry per CDR3 protein. The sample lists roughly 54,000 distinct CDR3 sequences; around 33% were seen once. Germline-derived CDR1 and CDR2 are KGHSH and LQKENI. The CDR3 length is 13 residues. V lost 2 bases and J lost 5, with 10 bases in between. Source material: PBMCs, sequenced either directly or after in vitro stimulation (not recorded which). The gene calls are TRBV18 and TRBJ2-7, with a possible D match to TRBD1 (6 bases). The sequence was collected from a human donor in good health (CMV status not recorded). Some clones in this sample may be carry-over from other donors' samples. The CDR3 here is CASSPRTVDEQYF. CDR3 nucleotide sequence: TGTGCCAGCTCACCAAGGACAGTCGACGAGCAGTACTTC.